The 7 T cell receptor beta chains given below trace back to one sample, sequenced in a study of T cell changes during pregnancy in multiple sclerosis. Some clones are missing from TCRdb's copy, which holds only in-frame ones; the method was immunoSEQ multiplex PCR. The sample contains 60,000 to 70,000 clones, about 90% of which appear only once. The material sequenced was peripheral blood, taken in the third trimester of pregnancy. These receptors were obtained from a female donor in good health, enrolled as a control in a pregnancy study.

J is TRBJ1-1 and V is TRBV28; D perhaps matches TRBD1 (5 bases). Germline CDR1 MDHEN, CDR2 SYDVKM. This CDR3 is built from 14 residues. V gave up 3 bases and J gave up 0 bases, with 8 bases separating them. Here the CDR3 DNA reads TGTGCCAGCAGTTTGACAGTCATGAACACTGAAGCTTTCTTT. This translates into CASSLTVMNTEAFF.

The genes are TRBV19 and TRBJ1-3, with 9 bases that match TRBD1. The CDR3 sequence is 14 residues long. V was pared by 9 bases and J by 1 base, with 4 bases of the junction left unmatched. From germline, CDR1 is LNHDA and CDR2 SQIVND (reference sequence). The CDR3 here is CARGTGQSGNTIYF. The CDR3 nucleotides are TGTGCCAGGGGGACAGGGCAGTCTGGAAACACCATATATTTT.

This clone turned up a few times. The rearrangement joins TRBV6-5 to TRBJ1-6; D might be TRBD1 (5 bases). With 6 bases removed from V and 10 bases from J, the gap between germline ends came to 13 bases. This CDR3 contains 13 residues. The germline V gene has CDR1 MNHEY and CDR2 SVGAGI. The CDR3 DNA reads TGTGCCAGCAGCCTCGGGGGAAGGTCACCCCTCCACTTT. It encodes CASSLGGRSPLHF.

The chain combines TRBV7-9 with TRBJ2-3, with 11 bases fitting TRBD2. The CDR3 is 18 amino acids. V shed 2 bases, J shed 5 bases, and the junction held 12 bases outside the gene matches. Per germline, CDR1 SEHNR and CDR2 FQNEAQ (reference sequence). Written as DNA, the CDR3 is TGTGCCAGCAGCTTACCCCCGGGTAGCGGGGGGGCGGGAGATACGCAGTATTTT. Translated: CASSLPPGSGGAGDTQYF.

This chain links TRBV5-6 with TRBJ2-3; TRBD1 matches at 9 bases. The CDR3 extends over 15 amino acids. From germline, CDR1 is SGHDT and CDR2 YYEEEE. J gave up 3 bases and V 7 bases, and 9 bases lay outside the gene matches. CDR3 sequence reads: CASVPTGGKTDTQYF. The CDR3 nucleotides read TGTGCCAGCGTACCGACAGGGGGAAAGACAGATACGCAGTATTTT. Complete variable domain (other parts from reference TRBV5-6 and TRBJ2-3): DAGVTQSPTHLIKTRGQQVTLRCSPKSGHDTVSWYQQALGQGPQFIFQYYEEEERQRGNFPDRFSGHQFPNYSSELNVNALLLGDSALYLCASVPTGGKTDTQYFGPGTRLTVL.

The gene calls are TRBV27 and TRBJ1-2; D is uncertain. Germline V CDR1 and CDR2: MNHEY, SMNVEV (reference sequence). This CDR3 region has 14 residues. V was trimmed by 5 bases and J by 7 bases, leaving 17 bases between them. The CDR3 DNA reads as TGTGCCAGCAGTCCGACCGGTGCCGCGGGTGGCTACACCTTC. It codes for CASSPTGAAGGYTF.

CDR3 coding DNA: TGTGCCAGCACTCGGACAGGCGGCGGTGGCTACACCTTC. As protein: CASTRTGGGGYTF. The chain has TRBV27 and TRBJ1-2; 7 positions agree with TRBD1. The CDR3 runs to 13 residues. The V gene end was trimmed by 7 bases and the J gene end by 7 bases; junction bases not matched to a gene: 9. Germline-derived CDR1 and CDR2 are MNHEY and SMNVEV (reference sequence).